Described below is a single T cell receptor (beta chain) sequence and its context. Its antigen is undetermined. CDR1 MNHNS and CDR2 SASEGT come from the germline V gene. This CDR3 spans 14 amino acids. The V end was cut by 8 bases, the J end by 3 bases, with 16 bases between. This specimen belongs to a study of CD8 T cells in ankylosing spondylitis. Study outcomes and limitations: Both synovial fluid and blood in reactive arthritis had previously been reported to carry some motif variants. Blood from ankylosing spondylitis patients appeared to carry a characteristic roughly eight-variant TCR beta motif. Disease-linked clones were CD8+ and relatively rare in peripheral blood.

TCRdb fed the 5' RACE reads into MiXCR, producing one record per CDR3 protein. The table has about 480,000 distinct CDR3 sequences, 17% seen once. This clonotype was obtained from a male donor with ankylosing spondylitis. The sample taken for sequencing was blood, either unsorted or a sorted T cell fraction (not recorded which). The rearrangement links TRBV6-1 to TRBJ1-1; D unclear. The CDR3 region is CASSRRWEHTEAFF. The CDR3, as DNA: TGTGCCAGCTCCCGTCGGTGGGAGCACACTGAAGCTTTCTTT.